A single T cell receptor beta chain is shown here with its context. It may be a read error: a sequence one base away is much more abundant. In germline, CDR1 is SGHRS, CDR2 YFSETQ. V shed 3 bases and J shed 6 bases, with 13 bases lying between them. The CDR3 runs to 14 residues. TCRdb reanalysed the 5' RACE reads using MiXCR and keeps one entry per CDR3 protein. Of about 54,000 distinct CDR3 sequences listed, roughly 15% were seen once; the top ten hold about 2.1%. This rearrangement joins TRBV5-1 to TRBJ2-1; D not resolved. The sample comprised naive CD4+ T cells sorted from blood. The subset is: naive CD4+ T cells, CD4+CD45RA+CD25-. The sequence came from a female donor with breast cancer. The CDR3: CASSWTILGNEQFF. The CDR3 nucleotides are TGCGCCAGCAGCTGGACCATTTTGGGCAATGAGCAGTTCTTC.